This is a list of T cell receptor beta chains from one sample in a study of shared clonotypes between healthy human individuals. Only in-frame clones appear in the TCRdb table, and some are missing; sequencing was by immunoSEQ multiplex PCR. The sample has about 2,500,000 clones, 90% to 95% seen once; the top ten hold around 0.15%. Sequenced sample: naive CD4+ T cells sorted from blood. All receptors come from a man aged 18-30 years in good health. Each CDR3 is given with its conserved first and last residue. D genes are given only for firm matches. A row's size may be missing; if present it is once, few, many or a size class.

J gene	D gene	V gene	clone size	CDR3 protein	CDR3 DNA
TRBJ2-7	NA	TRBV7-2	NA	CASSLGGLGEQYF	TGTGCCAGCAGCTTAGGGGGTCTAGGCGAGCAGTACTTC
TRBJ1-2	NA	TRBV9	few	CASSVGQTLYGYTF	TGTGCCAGCAGCGTAGGACAGACTCTCTATGGCTACACCTTC
TRBJ1-1	NA	TRBV6-1	NA	CASSEIENTEAFF	TGTGCCAGCAGTGAAATAGAAAACACTGAAGCTTTCTTT
TRBJ1-2	NA	TRBV7-9	NA	CASSLSSWGYTF	TGTGCCAGCAGCTTAAGTTCGTGGGGCTACACCTTC
TRBJ2-1	NA	TRBV25-1	NA	CASSERVSNEQFF	TGTGCCAGCAGTGAGCGGGTCTCCAATGAGCAGTTCTTC
TRBJ2-5	NA	TRBV29-1	NA	CSVVGRLTYETQYF	TGCAGCGTTGTAGGCAGGTTGACCTACGAGACCCAGTACTTC
TRBJ2-3	NA	TRBV16	NA	CASSQLTDHTDTQYF	TGTGCCAGCAGCCAATTGACAGACCACACAGATACGCAGTATTTT
TRBJ2-2	TRBD2	TRBV29-1	NA	CSVRGGLSGELFF	TGCAGCGTCCGGGGGGGACTATCCGGGGAGCTGTTTTTT
TRBJ2-7	TRBD1	TRBV7-2	NA	CASSFGQGITYEQYF	TGTGCCAGCAGCTTTGGACAGGGGATTACCTACGAGCAGTACTTC
TRBJ1-1	TRBD1	TRBV2	NA	CASSLLDRANTEAFF	TGTGCCAGCAGTCTCCTGGACAGGGCGAACACTGAAGCTTTCTTT
TRBJ2-2	NA	TRBV7-9	NA	CASSFSNWELFF	TGTGCCAGCAGCTTTTCTAACTGGGAGCTGTTTTTT
TRBJ1-1	NA	TRBV7-9	NA	CASSFERVTEAFF	TGTGCCAGCAGCTTTGAAAGGGTAACTGAAGCTTTCTTT
TRBJ2-7	NA	TRBV23-1	NA	CASSQLTSGYEQYF	TGCGCCAGCAGTCAATTGACATCCGGCTACGAGCAGTACTTC
TRBJ1-1	TRBD1	TRBV7-3	NA	CASSDGQGAEAFF	TGTGCCAGCAGCGACGGACAGGGGGCTGAAGCTTTCTTT
TRBJ2-7	TRBD1	TRBV6-5	NA	CASSYTGTGGAYEQYF	TGTGCCAGCAGTTACACAGGGACAGGGGGCGCCTACGAGCAGTACTTC
TRBJ2-4	NA	TRBV27	NA	CATSQRVTKNIQYF	TGTGCCACCAGTCAGAGGGTGACCAAAAACATTCAGTACTTC
TRBJ1-5	NA	TRBV6-6	NA	CASAFPGQPQHF	TGTGCCAGCGCTTTTCCTGGGCAGCCCCAGCATTTT
TRBJ2-3	NA	TRBV6-1	NA	CASSERVWGTDTQYF	TGTGCCAGCAGTGAAAGGGTGTGGGGCACAGATACGCAGTATTTT
TRBJ2-2	NA	TRBV7-2	NA	CASTRESSNTGELFF	TGTGCCAGCACGAGAGAATCCTCGAACACCGGGGAGCTGTTTTTT
TRBJ1-5	NA	TRBV30	NA	CAWSVTGKGNQPQHF	TGTGCCTGGAGTGTAACAGGGAAGGGCAATCAGCCCCAGCATTTT
TRBJ2-1	TRBD2	TRBV11-2	NA	CASSSGLAGIEQFF	TGTGCCAGCAGCTCAGGGCTAGCGGGGATTGAGCAGTTCTTC
TRBJ2-5	TRBD1	TRBV30	NA	CAWRADRGETQYF	TGTGCCTGGAGGGCCGACAGGGGGGAGACCCAGTACTTC
TRBJ2-7	TRBD1	TRBV6-6	once	CASSLTGTYEQYF	TGTGCCAGCAGCTTGACAGGGACCTACGAGCAGTACTTC
TRBJ2-7	TRBD1	TRBV7-8	NA	CASTSSRDGRGTSYEQYF	TGTGCCAGCACCTCGTCCCGAGACGGCAGGGGGACCTCCTACGAGCAGTACTTC
TRBJ2-2	NA	TRBV5-4	NA	CASSPERANTGELFF	TGTGCCAGCAGCCCGGAGAGGGCGAACACCGGGGAGCTGTTTTTT
TRBJ2-1	NA	TRBV4-3	NA	CASSQDKAREQFF	TGCGCCAGCAGCCAAGATAAAGCGCGTGAGCAGTTCTTC
TRBJ2-2	NA	TRBV6-5	NA	CASSYEGQRPTGELFF	TGTGCCAGCAGTTACGAAGGCCAGCGCCCAACCGGGGAGCTGTTTTTT
TRBJ1-3	TRBD1	TRBV30	few	CAWSVGGTGSMNTIYF	TGTGCCTGGAGTGTGGGAGGGACAGGGAGCATGAACACCATATATTTT
TRBJ2-5	NA	TRBV7-9	once	CASSLGPGETQYF	TGTGCCAGCAGCCTGGGACCGGGAGAGACCCAGTACTTC
TRBJ1-3	NA	TRBV4-1	NA	CASSQDGQEQRGNTIYF	TGCGCCAGCAGCCAAGATGGGCAAGAACAGAGAGGAAACACCATATATTTT